These 10 T cell receptor beta chains came from one sample sequenced in a study of blood T cell repertoires in COVID-19. Some clones are missing from TCRdb's copy, which holds only in-frame ones; the method was immunoSEQ multiplex PCR. The sample consists of 120,000 to 150,000 clones, 85% of them appearing once. Sequenced material: peripheral blood. These receptors originate from a human donor with acute or convalescent COVID-19. The donor label of this sample is uncertain.

CDR3 sequence: CASTSNEKLFF. The CDR3, as DNA: TGTGCCAGCACTTCTAATGAAAAACTGTTTTTT. V usage is TRBV6-5 and J usage is TRBJ1-4; D unresolved. This CDR3 is built from 11 residues. Germline lookup yields CDR1 MNHEY and CDR2 SVGAGI. Trimming left V 7 bases short and J 3 bases short, with 3 bases between.

CDR3 loop: CASSMSGNTIYF. The CDR3 DNA reads TGTGCCAGTAGTATGAGTGGAAACACCATATATTTT. The rearrangement links TRBV19 to TRBJ1-3; no definite D call. The germline V and J ends were trimmed by 3 bases and 3 bases, with 3 bases remaining between them. The CDR3 spans 12 residues. CDR1 LNHDA and CDR2 SQIVND come from the germline V gene (reference sequence). Drawing the rest from reference TRBV19 and TRBJ1-3, the complete variable domain is DGGITQSPKYLFRKEGQNVTLSCEQNLNHDAMYWYRQDPGQGLRLIYYSQIVNDFQKGDIAEGYSVSREKKESFPLTVTSAQKNPTAFYLCASSMSGNTIYFGEGSWLTVV.

The V call is TRBV7-2, the J call TRBJ2-4, with 9 bases identical to TRBD1. Germline CDR1 and CDR2: SGHTA and FQGNSA. CDR3 length: 15 residues. The V segment lost 5 bases and the J segment 7 bases; nucleotides outside the gene matches: 9. The CDR3 DNA reads as TGTGCCAGCAGCGCCAGCTCCGGGACAGGGAACATTCAGTACTTC. Translation: CASSASSGTGNIQYF.

The gene calls are TRBV5-1 and TRBJ2-3, with D perhaps TRBD2 (6 bases). Germline V lookup: CDR1 SGHRS, CDR2 YFSETQ. This CDR3 has 16 amino acids. V dropped 0 bases and J dropped 3 bases, with 14 bases sitting between them. CDR3 sequence (DNA): TGCGCCAGCAGCTTGGCCGGGGAGGTTCATACAGATACGCAGTATTTT. Protein product: CASSLAGEVHTDTQYF.

This clone was picked up one time. The genes are TRBV3-1 (or the pseudogene TRBV3-2) and TRBJ1-1; D possibly corresponds to TRBD1 (6 bases). The CDR3 loop spans 15 amino acids. Looked up from germline, CDR1 is LGHDT and CDR2 is YNNKEL (reference sequence). The V end was cut by 0 bases, the J end by 1 base, with 9 bases between. CDR3 protein: CASSQDNRENTEAFF. CDR3 DNA sequence: TGTGCCAGCAGCCAAGATAACAGGGAGAACACTGAAGCTTTCTTT.

The chain uses TRBV2 and TRBJ1-2; 9 nucleotides agree with TRBD1. Per the germline V gene, CDR1 is SNHLY and CDR2 is FYNNEI. This CDR3 is built from 12 residues. V dropped 6 bases and J dropped 5; count of bases not matched to a gene: 1. CDR3 in DNA: TGTGCCAGCAGAGGGACAGGGTATGGCTACACCTTC. The encoded protein is CASRGTGYGYTF.

This chain connects TRBV10-3 to TRBJ2-2, with 7 bases that match TRBD2. This CDR3 is built from 15 residues. J lost 5 bases, V lost 10 bases, and 13 bases had no gene match. CDR1 ENHRY and CDR2 SYGVKD come from the germline V gene. CDR3 in amino acids: CATLGRASGTGELFF. CDR3 nucleotide sequence: TGTGCCACACTTGGAAGGGCTAGCGGTACCGGGGAGCTGTTTTTT.

Remarks on this clone: The sample has other DNA sequences that encode this CDR3 too. The gene calls are TRBV7-3 and TRBJ2-1; D not certain. This CDR3 has 13 residues. Germline assignment: CDR1 SGHTA and CDR2 FQGTGA. Trimming left V 1 base short and J 3 bases short, with 4 bases between. The CDR3 DNA sequence: TGTGCCAGCAGCTTAAATAGCTACAATGAGCAGTTCTTC. It yields the protein CASSLNSYNEQFF.

V gene TRBV27 combines with J gene TRBJ1-2, with 7 bases identical to TRBD1. The J segment lost 5 bases and the V segment lost 1 base, leaving 7 bases of the junction unmatched. This CDR3 spans 15 amino acids. Germline lookup yields CDR1 MNHEY and CDR2 SMNVEV (reference sequence). The CDR3 loop reads CASSLWAGGTYGYTF. The CDR3, as DNA: TGTGCCAGCAGTTTATGGGCAGGGGGAACATATGGCTACACCTTC.

This sequence joins TRBV29-1 and TRBJ1-4, with D perhaps matching TRBD1 (6 bases). The length of the CDR3 is 14 residues. The V gene lost 5 bases and the J gene lost 6 bases, with 16 bases spanning the gap. Germline lookup yields CDR1 SQVTM and CDR2 ANQGSEA. The CDR3 DNA follows: TGCAGCGTTTCGACAGGTGGTGGGTATGAAAAACTGTTTTTT. Translated: CSVSTGGGYEKLFF.